This TCR beta chain comes out of a study of T cells after yellow fever vaccination. Study-wide points: Repertoires sorted by FACS could include abundant clonotypes that are contaminants from the bulk population.

TCRdb recomputed calls from the 5' RACE reads with MiXCR, one row per CDR3 protein. This table has 450,000 to 550,000 distinct CDR3 sequences, 15% to 20% appearing once. In this sample, this clonotype turned up a few times. Its matching antigen is unknown. The receptor was derived from a man younger than 45 who received the YFV17D yellow fever vaccine. The sample in question was PBMCs, obtained 15 days after the yellow fever booster vaccination.

CDR3: CASSTPGTNEQFF. In DNA form, the CDR3 reads TGTGCCAGCAGCACCCCCGGGACCAATGAGCAGTTCTTC. The genes are TRBV9 and TRBJ2-1; D may be TRBD1 or TRBD2 (5 bases each). Per germline, CDR1 SGDLS and CDR2 YYNGEE. The CDR3 length is 13 residues. V lost 4 bases and J 6 bases, leaving 11 bases between the germline ends.